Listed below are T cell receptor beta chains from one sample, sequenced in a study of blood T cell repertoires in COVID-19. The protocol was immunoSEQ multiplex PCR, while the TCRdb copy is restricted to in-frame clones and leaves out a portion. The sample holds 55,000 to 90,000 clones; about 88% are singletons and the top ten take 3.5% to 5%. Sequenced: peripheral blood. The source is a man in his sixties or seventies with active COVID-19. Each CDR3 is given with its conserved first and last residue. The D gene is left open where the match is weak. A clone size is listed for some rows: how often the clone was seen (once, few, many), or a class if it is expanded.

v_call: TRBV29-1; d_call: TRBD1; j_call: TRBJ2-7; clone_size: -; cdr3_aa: CSVSPPSGGFEQYF; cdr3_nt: TGCAGCGTCTCACCGCCGTCAGGGGGCTTTGAGCAGTACTTC
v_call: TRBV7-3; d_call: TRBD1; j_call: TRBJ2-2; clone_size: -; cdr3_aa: CASSPRGQGAGELFF; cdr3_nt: TGTGCCAGCAGCCCCCGAGGACAGGGGGCCGGGGAGCTGTTTTTT
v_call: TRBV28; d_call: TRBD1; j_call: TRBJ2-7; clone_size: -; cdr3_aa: CASSLRPQGVYEQYF; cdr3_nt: TGTGCCAGCAGTTTACGACCCCAGGGGGTGTACGAGCAGTACTTC
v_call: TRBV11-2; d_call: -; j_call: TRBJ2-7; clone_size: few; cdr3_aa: CASSPGRGGYEQYF; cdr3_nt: TGTGCCAGCAGCCCGGGGAGGGGGGGTTACGAGCAGTACTTC
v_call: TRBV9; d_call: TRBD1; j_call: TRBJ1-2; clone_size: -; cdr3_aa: CASSVGAGQYNYGYTF; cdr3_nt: TGTGCCAGCAGCGTAGGGGCGGGACAGTATAACTATGGCTACACCTTC
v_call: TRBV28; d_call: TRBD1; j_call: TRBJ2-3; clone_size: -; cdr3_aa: CASSLYRGLLDTQYF; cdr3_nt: TGTGCCAGCAGTTTATACAGGGGGCTCTTAGATACGCAGTATTTT
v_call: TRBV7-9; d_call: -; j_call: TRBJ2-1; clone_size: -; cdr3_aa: CASSLVAEQFF; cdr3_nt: TGTGCCAGCAGCTTAGTAGCTGAGCAGTTCTTC
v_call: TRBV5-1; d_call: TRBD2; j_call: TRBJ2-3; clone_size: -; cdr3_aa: CASSSRLAGASTDTQYF; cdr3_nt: TGCGCCAGCAGCTCCCGACTAGCGGGGGCTAGCACAGATACGCAGTATTTT
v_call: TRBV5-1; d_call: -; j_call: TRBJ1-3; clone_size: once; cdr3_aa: CASSLRGSSSGNTIYF; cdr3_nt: TGCGCCAGCAGCTTAAGGGGGTCCAGCTCTGGAAACACCATATATTTT
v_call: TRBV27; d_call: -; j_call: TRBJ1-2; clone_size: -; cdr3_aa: CASSLVQGYGYTF; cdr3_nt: TGTGCCAGCAGTTTGGTCCAGGGGTATGGCTACACCTTC
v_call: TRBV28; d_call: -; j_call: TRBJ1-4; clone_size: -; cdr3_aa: CASSLGGGLRNEKLFF; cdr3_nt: TGTGCCAGCAGTTTAGGGGGGGGGCTTAGAAATGAAAAACTGTTTTTT
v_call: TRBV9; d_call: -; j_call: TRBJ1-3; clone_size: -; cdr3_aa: CASSVGGTGNTIYF; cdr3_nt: TGTGCCAGCAGCGTAGGCGGGACTGGAAACACCATATATTTT
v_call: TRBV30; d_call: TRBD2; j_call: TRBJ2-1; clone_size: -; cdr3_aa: CAWSPKTSGGTYNEQFF; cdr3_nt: TGTGCCTGGAGTCCCAAAACTAGCGGGGGTACCTACAATGAGCAGTTCTTC
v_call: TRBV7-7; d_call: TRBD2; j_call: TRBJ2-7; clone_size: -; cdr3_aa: CASSLEAGGGYEQYF; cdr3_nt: TGTGCTAGCAGCTTAGAGGCGGGAGGGGGGTACGAGCAGTACTTC
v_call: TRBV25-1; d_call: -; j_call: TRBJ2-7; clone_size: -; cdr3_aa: CASSGRWARTYEQYF; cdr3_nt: TGTGCCAGCAGTGGTCGGTGGGCAAGAACCTACGAGCAGTACTTC
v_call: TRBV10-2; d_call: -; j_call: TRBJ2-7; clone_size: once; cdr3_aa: CASSEREWGEQYF; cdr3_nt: TGCGCCAGCAGTGAGCGGGAGTGGGGCGAGCAGTACTTC
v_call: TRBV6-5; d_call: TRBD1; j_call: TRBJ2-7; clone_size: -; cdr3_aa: CASSRDRASEQYF; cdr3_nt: TGTGCCAGCAGCCGCGACAGGGCCTCCGAGCAGTACTTC
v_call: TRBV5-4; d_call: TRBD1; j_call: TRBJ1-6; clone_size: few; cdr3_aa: CASSLAGTGNSPLHF; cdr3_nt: TGTGCCAGCAGCTTGGCCGGGACAGGGAATTCACCCCTCCACTTT
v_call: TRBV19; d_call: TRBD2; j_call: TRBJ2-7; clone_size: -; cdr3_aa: CASTPRLAAPHTSMEEQYF; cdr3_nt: TGTGCCAGTACCCCTAGACTAGCGGCCCCCCATACTTCTATGGAGGAGCAGTACTTC
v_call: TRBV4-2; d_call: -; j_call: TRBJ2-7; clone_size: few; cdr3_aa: CASSPTSRGRAYEQYF; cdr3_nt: TGTGCCAGCAGCCCCACTAGCCGGGGCCGGGCCTACGAGCAGTACTTC
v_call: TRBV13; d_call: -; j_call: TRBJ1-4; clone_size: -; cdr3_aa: CASSFGGTNNEKLFF; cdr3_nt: TGTGCCAGCAGCTTTGGTGGCACAAATAATGAAAAACTGTTTTTT
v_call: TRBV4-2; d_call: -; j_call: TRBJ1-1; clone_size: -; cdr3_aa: CASSRDGSNTEAFF; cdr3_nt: TGTGCCAGCAGCCGAGACGGTTCAAACACTGAAGCTTTCTTT
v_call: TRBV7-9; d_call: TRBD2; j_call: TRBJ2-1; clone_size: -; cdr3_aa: CASSFPGRPPYNEQFF; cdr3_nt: TGTGCCAGCAGCTTTCCCGGGAGGCCCCCCTACAATGAGCAGTTCTTC
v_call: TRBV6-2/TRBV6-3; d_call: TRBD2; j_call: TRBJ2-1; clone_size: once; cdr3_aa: CASSYPTPGLASDNEQFF; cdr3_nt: TGTGCCAGCAGTTACCCCACCCCCGGACTAGCGTCAGACAATGAGCAGTTCTTC
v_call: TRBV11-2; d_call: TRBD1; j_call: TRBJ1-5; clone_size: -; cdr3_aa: CASSPGQGPGQPQHF; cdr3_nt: TGTGCCAGCAGCCCAGGACAGGGTCCCGGGCAGCCCCAGCATTTT
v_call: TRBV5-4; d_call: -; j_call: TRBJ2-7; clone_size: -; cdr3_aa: CASSPTLGGTRYEQYF; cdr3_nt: TGTGCCAGCAGCCCTACTTTGGGGGGTACGAGATACGAGCAGTACTTC
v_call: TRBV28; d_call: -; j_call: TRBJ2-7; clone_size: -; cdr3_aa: CASSPSLAPTYEQYF; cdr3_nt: TGTGCCAGCAGCCCCTCTTTAGCGCCTACCTACGAGCAGTACTTC
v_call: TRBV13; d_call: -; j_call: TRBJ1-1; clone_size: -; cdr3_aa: CASSLGGEAFF; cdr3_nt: TGTGCCAGCAGCTTGGGAGGAGAAGCTTTCTTT
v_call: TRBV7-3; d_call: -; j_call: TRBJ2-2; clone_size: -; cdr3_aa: CASSLTLGLGGELFF; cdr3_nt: TGTGCCAGCAGCTTAACGTTGGGGCTCGGCGGGGAGCTGTTTTTT
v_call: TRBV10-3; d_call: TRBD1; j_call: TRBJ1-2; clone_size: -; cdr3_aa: CAISDRQGDRYGYTF; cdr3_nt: TGTGCCATCAGTGACCGGCAGGGGGACCGCTATGGCTACACCTTC
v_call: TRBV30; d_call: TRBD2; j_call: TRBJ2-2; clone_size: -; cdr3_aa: CAWSRLAETGELFF; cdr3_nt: TGTGCCTGGAGTCGACTAGCGGAAACCGGGGAGCTGTTTTTT
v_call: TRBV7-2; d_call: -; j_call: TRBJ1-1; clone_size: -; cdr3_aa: CASKPRGGRDTEAFF; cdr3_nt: TGTGCCAGCAAACCGCGGGGAGGGCGGGACACTGAAGCTTTCTTT
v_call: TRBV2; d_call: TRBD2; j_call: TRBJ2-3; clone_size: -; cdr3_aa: CASNRLAGTTDTQYF; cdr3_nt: TGTGCCAGCAACCGGCTAGCGGGGACCACAGATACGCAGTATTTT
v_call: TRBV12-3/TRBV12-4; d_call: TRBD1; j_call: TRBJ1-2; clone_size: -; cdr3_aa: CASSQGQGAGYTF; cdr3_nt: TGTGCCAGCAGCCAGGGACAGGGGGCTGGCTACACCTTC
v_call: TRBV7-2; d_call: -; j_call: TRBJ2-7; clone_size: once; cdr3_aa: CASKGGASSYEQYF; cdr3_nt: TGTGCCAGCAAGGGGGGGGCTAGCTCCTACGAGCAGTACTTC
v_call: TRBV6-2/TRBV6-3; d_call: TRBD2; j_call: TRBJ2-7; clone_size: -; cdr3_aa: CASSQGTSRFYEQYF; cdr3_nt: TGTGCCAGCAGTCAGGGGACTAGCAGGTTCTACGAGCAGTACTTC
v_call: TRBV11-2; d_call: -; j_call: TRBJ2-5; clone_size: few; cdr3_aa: CASSFMGGPQETQYF; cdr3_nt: TGTGCCAGCAGCTTTATGGGGGGGCCCCAAGAGACCCAGTACTTC
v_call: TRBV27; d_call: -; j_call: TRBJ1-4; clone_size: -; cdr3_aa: CASSLNPTTNEKLFF; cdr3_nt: TGTGCCAGCAGCCTCAACCCTACAACTAATGAAAAACTGTTTTTT
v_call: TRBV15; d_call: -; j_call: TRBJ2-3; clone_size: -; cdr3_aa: CATSRDAGLPPGTDTQYF; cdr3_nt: TGTGCCACCAGCAGAGATGCGGGCCTCCCACCGGGCACAGATACGCAGTATTTT
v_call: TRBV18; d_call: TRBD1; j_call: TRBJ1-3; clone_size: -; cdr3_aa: CASSPDRGSGGNTIYF; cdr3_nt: TGTGCCAGCTCACCCGACAGGGGTTCGGGAGGAAACACCATATATTTT
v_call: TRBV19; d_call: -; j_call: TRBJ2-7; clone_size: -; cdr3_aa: CASSTDSLGYEQYF; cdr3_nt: TGTGCCAGTAGTACGGACAGCCTAGGGTACGAGCAGTACTTC
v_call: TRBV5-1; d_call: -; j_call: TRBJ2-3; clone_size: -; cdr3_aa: CASRGSRSTDTQYF; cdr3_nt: TGCGCCAGCCGTGGGAGTCGTAGCACAGATACGCAGTATTTT
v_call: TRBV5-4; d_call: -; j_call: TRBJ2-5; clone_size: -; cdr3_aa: CASSLGMEGAETQYF; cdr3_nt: TGTGCCAGCAGCTTGGGAATGGAGGGGGCCGAGACCCAGTACTTC
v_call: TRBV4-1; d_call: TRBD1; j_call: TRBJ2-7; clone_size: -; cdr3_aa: CASSHGQGVQYF; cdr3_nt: TGCGCCAGCAGCCACGGACAGGGCGTGCAGTACTTC
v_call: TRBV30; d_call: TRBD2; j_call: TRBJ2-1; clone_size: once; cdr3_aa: CAWSPGGGSYNEQFF; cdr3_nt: TGTGCCTGGAGCCCCGGGGGAGGGAGCTACAATGAGCAGTTCTTC
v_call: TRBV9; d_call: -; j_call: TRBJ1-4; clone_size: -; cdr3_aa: CASSPRGGFGEKLFF; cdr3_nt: TGTGCCAGCAGCCCCCGGGGGGGGTTTGGGGAAAAACTGTTTTTT
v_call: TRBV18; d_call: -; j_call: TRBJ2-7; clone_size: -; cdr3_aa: CASSPPDRGGIRDEQYF; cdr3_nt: TGTGCCAGCTCACCACCGGACCGCGGGGGCATCAGGGACGAGCAGTACTTC
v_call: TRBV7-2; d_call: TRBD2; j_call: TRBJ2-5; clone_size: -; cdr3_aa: CASSPDGTSTETQYF; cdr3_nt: TGTGCCAGCAGCCCCGACGGGACTAGCACGGAGACCCAGTACTTC
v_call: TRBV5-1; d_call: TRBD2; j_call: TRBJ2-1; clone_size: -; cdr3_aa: CASSWGSASGPNEQFF; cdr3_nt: TGCGCCAGCAGCTGGGGGTCGGCTAGCGGGCCCAATGAGCAGTTCTTC